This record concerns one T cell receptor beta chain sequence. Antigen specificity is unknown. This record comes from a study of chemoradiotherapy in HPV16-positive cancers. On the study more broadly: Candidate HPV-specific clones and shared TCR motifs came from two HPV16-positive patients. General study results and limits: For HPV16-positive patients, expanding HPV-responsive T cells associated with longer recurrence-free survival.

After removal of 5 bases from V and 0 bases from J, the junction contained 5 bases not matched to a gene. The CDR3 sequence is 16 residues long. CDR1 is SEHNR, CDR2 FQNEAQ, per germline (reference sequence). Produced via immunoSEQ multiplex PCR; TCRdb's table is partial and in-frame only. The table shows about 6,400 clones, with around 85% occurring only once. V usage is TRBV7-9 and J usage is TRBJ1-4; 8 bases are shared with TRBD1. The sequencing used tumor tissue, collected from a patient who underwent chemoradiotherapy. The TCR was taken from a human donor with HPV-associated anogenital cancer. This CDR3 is CASSQDRAPTNEKLFF. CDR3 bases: TGTGCCAGCAGCCAGGACAGGGCTCCAACTAATGAAAAACTGTTTTTT.